The 22 T cell receptor beta chains presented below share a single source sample, sequenced in a study of Ad26.COV2.S vaccination and SARS-CoV-2 variants. Treatment: about 20 received Ad26.COV2.S at low or high dose, single or two shots; 5 received placebo; per-sample allocation not given. Day 63 after the first injection of vaccine or placebo was the sampling time. The data were produced by immunoSEQ multiplex PCR, yet TCRdb's version contains in-frame clones alone and is incomplete. The sample gives 360,000 or so clones, 70% to 90% of which show up once; around 1.8% is in the top ten. The sequences come from peripheral blood, collected in a trial of Ad26.COV2.S vaccine versus placebo. The origin of the receptors is a person aged 18-65 years who received the Ad26.COV2.S COVID-19 vaccine or a placebo.

V usage is TRBV18 and J usage is TRBJ2-7; 7 bases map to TRBD1. The CDR3 has 14 amino acids. Trimming took 4 bases from V and 2 from J; bases not matched to a gene: 5. Germline V gene data show CDR1 as KGHSH and CDR2 as LQKENI. CDR3 nucleotides: TGTGCCAGCTCACTAGGACAGGCCGCCTACGAGCAGTACTTC. It encodes CASSLGQAAYEQYF.

The chain employs TRBV15 and TRBJ1-6, with TRBD1 matching over 8 bases. There are 16 residues in the CDR3. The germline V gene encodes CDR1 LNHNV and CDR2 YYDKDF (reference sequence). Unmatched junction bases numbered 9, after V lost 1 base and J lost 10 bases. The CDR3 region has the DNA TGTGCCACCAGCAGAGGCATGGACAGGGAGGCGTCACCCCTCCACTTT. It specifies CATSRGMDREASPLHF.

This CDR3 reads CASRETSGQETQYF. CDR3 bases: TGCGCCAGCAGGGAGACTAGCGGGCAAGAGACCCAGTACTTC. J is TRBJ2-5 and V is TRBV10-1; 10 bases line up with TRBD2. This CDR3 is 14 amino acids long. Germline V lookup: CDR1 WNHNN, CDR2 SYGVQD (reference sequence). Trimming at V came to 6 bases and at J to 2 bases, leaving 3 bases not matched to a gene.

This sequence joins TRBV7-6 and TRBJ2-3; the match to TRBD1 covers 9 bases. The CDR3 totals 15 residues. CDR1 and CDR2 from the germline V gene are SGHVS and FNYEAQ. V dropped 4 bases and J dropped 7; count of bases not matched to a gene: 9. The CDR3 loop reads CASSYNRGRANTQYF. CDR3 nucleotide sequence: TGTGCCAGCAGCTATAACAGGGGGCGGGCAAATACGCAGTATTTT.

The chain is built from TRBV4-3 and TRBJ2-3, with 11 bases matching TRBD2. Germline assignment: CDR1 LGHNA and CDR2 YSLEER. This CDR3 is built from 15 residues. V shed 3 bases, J shed 2 bases, and the junction held 1 base outside the gene matches. The CDR3 DNA reads TGCGCCAGCAGCCAGGGACTAGCGGACACAGATACGCAGTATTTT. Translation: CASSQGLADTDTQYF.

This chain connects TRBV29-1 to TRBJ1-1; 9 bases line up with TRBD1. V gave up 7 bases and J gave up 4 bases; unmatched junction bases: 10. The CDR3 loop spans 14 amino acids. The germline V gene has CDR1 SQVTM and CDR2 ANQGSEA. The CDR3, as DNA: TGCAGCGCCAGACAGGGGGTGAGTGGCACTGAAGCTTTCTTT. Translating it yields CSARQGVSGTEAFF.

Written as DNA, the CDR3 is TGTGCCAGTAGTGAGGAGACTAGCGGGCCCTCGAACTACGAGCAGTACTTC. This sequence encodes CASSEETSGPSNYEQYF. V usage is TRBV19 and J usage is TRBJ2-7; 10 bases fit TRBD2. CDR3 length: 17 residues. Germline CDR1 and CDR2: LNHDA and SQIVND (reference sequence). After removal of 5 bases from V and 3 bases from J, the junction contained 13 bases not matched to a gene.

The chain joins TRBV4-2 to TRBJ2-2; tentatively, D is TRBD1 (6 bases). Germline assignment: CDR1 LGHNA and CDR2 YNFKEQ. The CDR3 sequence is 17 residues long. Trimming cost V 4 bases and J 3 bases, with 18 bases left between them. The CDR3 nucleotides read TGTGCCAGCAGCCGAAACCGCAGGGGTCAATACACCGGGGAGCTGTTTTTT. Its translation: CASSRNRRGQYTGELFF.

The chain recombines TRBV9 with TRBJ2-7; TRBD1 matches at 7 bases. The J segment lost 5 bases and the V segment lost 4 bases, leaving 15 bases of the junction unmatched. Germline CDR1 reads SGDLS; CDR2 reads YYNGEE. This CDR3 is 16 amino acids long. The CDR3 spells CASSPGLGTDTHEQYF. CDR3 DNA: TGTGCCAGCAGCCCAGGCTTAGGGACAGATACCCACGAGCAGTACTTC.

CDR3 sequence: CASSLNAGGTLNTEAFF. The CDR3 DNA sequence: TGTGCCAGCAGTTTAAACGCCGGCGGGACACTGAACACTGAAGCTTTCTTT. The chain employs TRBV28 and TRBJ1-1; a weak D match, TRBD1 (6 bases). CDR3 length equals 17 residues. The germline V and J ends were trimmed by 2 bases and 0 bases, with 16 bases remaining between them. Looked up from germline, CDR1 is MDHEN and CDR2 is SYDVKM.

The chain recombines TRBV12-3 or TRBV12-4 with TRBJ2-1, with 7 bases matching TRBD1. The length of the CDR3 is 13 residues. J gave up 9 bases and V 6 bases, and 8 bases lay outside the gene matches. Here the CDR3 reads CASRPQTGPEQFF. CDR3 nucleotide sequence: TGTGCCAGCAGACCTCAGACAGGGCCTGAGCAGTTCTTC.

The chain carries TRBV28 and TRBJ2-7, with unresolved D. Between the trimmed V and J ends, which lost 5 bases and 3 bases, there was a span of 14 bases. The CDR3 loop spans 14 amino acids. In germline, CDR1 is MDHEN, CDR2 SYDVKM. This CDR3 is CASSTYRRHYEQYF. CDR3 coding DNA: TGTGCCAGCAGTACATACAGAAGACACTACGAGCAGTACTTC.

The genes are TRBV30 and TRBJ2-3; D is unclear. This CDR3 contains 14 residues. Germline V gene sequence: CDR1 GTSNPN, CDR2 SVGIG (reference sequence). Trimming shortened V by 0 bases and J by 4 bases, and 11 bases separated the two germline ends. CDR3 in DNA: TGTGCCTGGAGTGTACCCGGGCAGGCAGATACGCAGTATTTT. It codes for CAWSVPGQADTQYF.

This clone was seen once. The gene calls are TRBV9 and TRBJ2-3; the D call may be TRBD1 or TRBD2 (5 bases each). Between the trimmed V and J ends, which lost 2 bases and 5 bases, there was a span of 15 bases. This CDR3 has 15 residues. Germline assignment: CDR1 SGDLS and CDR2 YYNGEE. CDR3 DNA sequence: TGTGCCAGCAGCGTTAGCGACGGAAGGGGAGATACGCAGTATTTT. The encoded protein is CASSVSDGRGDTQYF.

The chain joins TRBV28 to TRBJ1-2; TRBD1 aligns across 9 bases. Germline V gene sequence: CDR1 MDHEN, CDR2 SYDVKM. This CDR3 is 15 amino acids long. The V and J ends lost 3 bases and 4 bases, in that order; junction bases with no gene match: 6. The CDR3 loop is CASSFGTGGFYGYTF. The CDR3 DNA is TGTGCCAGCAGTTTCGGAACAGGGGGCTTCTATGGCTACACCTTC.

This clone was detected only a few times. The chain uses TRBV28 and TRBJ1-3; D is possibly TRBD1 (6 bases). Trimming shortened V by 6 bases and J by 4 bases, and 10 bases separated the two germline ends. Looked up from germline, CDR1 is MDHEN and CDR2 is SYDVKM. The CDR3 covers 13 residues. The DNA of the CDR3 is TGTGCCAGCAGCTACGGGACAGGAAACACCATATATTTT. It is translated as CASSYGTGNTIYF.

This clone was counted only a few times. Additional DNA sequences in this sample encode the identical CDR3. This chain links TRBV19 with TRBJ2-6; weak D call: TRBD1 (5 bases). Germline-derived CDR1 and CDR2 are LNHDA and SQIVND (reference sequence). This CDR3 is 14 amino acids long. Trimming removed 8 bases at V and 0 bases at J, with 8 bases between. In nucleotides, the CDR3 is TGTGCCAGTCGACAGAGCTCTGGGGCCAACGTCCTGACTTTC. It translates to CASRQSSGANVLTF.

The chain joins TRBV25-1 to TRBJ1-2; TRBD1 agrees at 7 bases. In germline, CDR1 is MGHDK, CDR2 SYGVNS. V was clipped by 7 bases and J by 2 bases; unmatched bases: 7. The CDR3 is 14 amino acids. CDR3 sequence: CASTLLGQNYGYTF. Written as DNA, the CDR3 is TGTGCCAGCACCCTATTGGGACAGAACTATGGCTACACCTTC.

The chain links TRBV2 to TRBJ2-2; TRBD1 aligns across 9 bases. Losses at the gene ends were 6 bases for V and 5 bases for J; bases not matched to a gene: 7. The germline gives CDR1 SNHLY, CDR2 FYNNEI. The length of the CDR3 is 15 residues. The CDR3 sequence is CASRADRGGTGELFF. In DNA form, the CDR3 reads TGTGCCAGCAGGGCGGACAGGGGTGGTACCGGGGAGCTGTTTTTT. Complete variable domain (other parts from reference TRBV2 and TRBJ2-2): EPEVTQTPSHQVTQMGQEVILRCVPISNHLYFYWYRQILGQKVEFLVSFYNNEISEKSEIFDDQFSVERPDGSNFTLKIRSTKLEDSAMYFCASRADRGGTGELFFGEGSRLTVL.

The chain couples TRBV5-1 to TRBJ2-1; 9 bases are shared with TRBD2. Germline V gives CDR1 SGHRS, CDR2 YFSETQ. The CDR3 runs 15 residues. V dropped 6 bases and J dropped 4; count of bases not matched to a gene: 8. In nucleotides, the CDR3 is TGCGCCAGCAAGCCGGCTAGCGGGACGTACAATGAGCAGTTCTTC. Translated, it gives CASKPASGTYNEQFF.

The chain links TRBV2 to TRBJ2-7, with D hard to call. V dropped 1 base and J dropped 3 bases, with 10 bases sitting between them. Germline CDR1 SNHLY, CDR2 FYNNEI. This CDR3 is built from 14 residues. DNA for the CDR3: TGTGCCAGCAGTGAAGGACATACCCTCTACGAGCAGTACTTC. Amino acids: CASSEGHTLYEQYF.

The DNA of the CDR3 is TGTGCCAGCAGTGAAGCTGGAGGGAATCCAGGACAGCTCCTTAAGGAAAAACTGTTTTTT. Amino acids: CASSEAGGNPGQLLKEKLFF. The chain recombines TRBV6-1 with TRBJ1-4; D may be TRBD1 (6 bases). The V end was cut by 0 bases, the J end by 8 bases, with 28 bases between. CDR1 and CDR2 (germline): MNHNS, SASEGT. The CDR3 is made up of 20 amino acids.